This T cell receptor (beta chain) comes out of a study of glioma-infiltrating T cells after dendritic cell vaccination. Repertoires were generated with immunoSEQ multiplex PCR, while TCRdb's copy carries only in-frame clones and drops some. The sample holds around 83,000 clones, 75% to 90% seen once. Germline lookup yields CDR1 SGDLS and CDR2 YYNGEE. The CDR3 is made up of 16 amino acids. J gave up 3 bases and V 0 bases, and 5 bases lay outside the gene matches. Study-level findings and limits: Complete blood and tumor specimen sets were limited to few patients.

As to this clone: Its target is unknown.

The time point denotes: after dendritic cell vaccination, including at tumor progression/relapse. Blood PBMC samples: pre-vaccination, two weeks post third vaccination, and at tumor progression. V gene TRBV9 combines with J gene TRBJ2-3; 9 positions match TRBD2. Material: blood, obtained after dendritic cell vaccination. The sequence came from a human donor with glioblastoma. The CDR3 loop is CASSVGRGGVTDTQYF. CDR3 DNA: TGTGCCAGCAGCGTAGGGCGGGGGGGCGTTACAGATACGCAGTATTTT.